Following are 11 T cell receptor beta chains from one sample sequenced in a study of CD8+CD57+ T cells in acquired aplastic anemia. Genomic DNA, serving as template, underwent TCR beta VDJ and CDR3 profiling. TCRdb fed the reads into MiXCR, producing one record per CDR3 protein. This table holds some 150,000 distinct CDR3 sequences, about 40% found once. Sequencing was done on a sample of sorted CD4+, CD8+, or CD8+CD57+ T cells (not recorded which) from PBMCs. The receptors here all came from a human donor in good health, serving as a control.

J is TRBJ1-2 and V is TRBV20-1; TRBD1 aligns across 7 bases. Trimming removed 3 bases from V and 3 bases from J; junction bases left unmatched: 7. CDR3 length equals 14 residues. Germline assignment: CDR1 DFQATT and CDR2 SNEGSKA (reference sequence). The CDR3 DNA reads as TGCAGTGCTAGCGTCCCGGGACAGCACTATGGCTACACCTTC. Translating gives CSASVPGQHYGYTF.

The sample holds many counts of this clonotype. V usage is TRBV4-1 and J usage is TRBJ1-1; possible D gene TRBD1, 5 bases. Germline CDR1 is MGHRA and CDR2 is YSYEKL. Trimming stripped 2 bases from V and 0 bases from J, with 10 bases between. This CDR3 spans 15 amino acids. CDR3 in amino acids: CASSQLGRLNTEAFF. The CDR3 bases are TGCGCCAGCAGCCAACTGGGACGGCTGAACACTGAAGCTTTCTTT.

This clonotype was detected ten times or more. Here the CDR3 DNA reads TGTGCCAGCACGGGGGGCTACGAGCAGTACTTC. Translating gives CASTGGYEQYF. The chain couples TRBV25-1 to TRBJ2-7; 7 nucleotides align to TRBD2. The CDR3 length is 11 residues. Germline CDR1 MGHDK, CDR2 SYGVNS. V lost 7 bases and J lost 3; bases outside the gene matches: 0.

Many counts were recorded for this clonotype. The chain joins TRBV2 to TRBJ1-3, with D possibly being TRBD1 (5 bases). CDR3 length equals 17 residues. CDR1 SNHLY and CDR2 FYNNEI come from the germline V gene. Trimming stripped 5 bases from V and 0 bases from J, with 17 bases between. CDR3 in DNA: TGTGCCAGCAGTTCCCCTTTGCGGGACGACTCTGGAAACACCATATATTTT. Translation gives CASSSPLRDDSGNTIYF.

This rearrangement joins TRBV5-1 to TRBJ2-3, with D possibly matching TRBD2 (5 bases). CDR1 and CDR2 from the germline V gene are SGHRS and YFSETQ. Trimming pared 4 bases from V and 11 bases from J, leaving 14 bases between. The CDR3 sequence is 12 residues long. CDR3 sequence reads: CASSPGSDEQYF. For the CDR3, the DNA is TGCGCCAGCAGCCCGGGATCTGATGAGCAGTATTTT.

A few counts support this clonotype. The chain joins TRBV2 to TRBJ2-7, with TRBD1 as a possible D gene (5 bases). The germline gives CDR1 SNHLY, CDR2 FYNNEI. This CDR3 has 13 residues. The V gene lost 8 bases and the J gene lost 7 bases, with 18 bases spanning the gap. The CDR3 spells CASGAYPTREQYV. DNA of the CDR3: TGTGCCAGCGGGGCCTACCCTACCCGGGAGCAGTACGTC.

A remark on this clonotype: Just one base apart from a much larger clone, this may be a read error. This sequence joins TRBV9 and TRBJ1-2, with D maybe TRBD1 (5 bases). CDR1 SGDLS and CDR2 YYNGEE come from the germline V gene. V was shortened by 4 bases and J by 13 bases, with 20 bases between the two germline ends. The CDR3 covers 13 residues. The CDR3 nucleotides read TGTGCCAGCAGCCTTGACAGCCTCTATAGCTGCACCTTC. Amino acid sequence: CASSLDSLYSCTF.

This clonotype was seen at least ten times. The chain has TRBV10-2 and TRBJ1-5; TRBD1 might be the D (6 bases). The CDR3 is made up of 14 amino acids. V lost 6 bases to trimming and J lost 7 bases, with 16 bases between them. Germline CDR1 reads WSHSY; CDR2 reads SAAADI. In nucleotides, the CDR3 is TGCGCCAGCAGCGTACAGGGCGGTCGGCAGCCCCAGCATTTT. Protein: CASSVQGGRQPQHF.

In this sample, this clonotype turned up many times. The rearrangement links TRBV30 to TRBJ2-3; possible D gene TRBD1, 6 bases. Trimming took off 4 bases at V and 0 bases at J, with 11 bases between the two ends. The CDR3 is made up of 14 amino acids. Germline V lookup: CDR1 GTSNPN, CDR2 SVGIG (reference sequence). The CDR3, as DNA: TGTGCCTGGATGAAGGGGACAAGCACAGATACGCAGTATTTT. The encoded protein is CAWMKGTSTDTQYF. Complete variable domain (other parts from reference TRBV30 and TRBJ2-3): SQTIHQWPATLVQPVGSPLSLECTVEGTSNPNLYWYRQAAGRGLQLLFYSVGIGQISSEVPQNLSASRPQDRQFILSSKKLLLSDSGFYLCAWMKGTSTDTQYFGPGTRLTVL.

The CDR3 spells CASSVEQHSYEQYF. DNA for the CDR3: TGTGCCAGCAGTGTCGAACAGCACTCCTACGAGCAGTACTTC. The chain is built from TRBV2 and TRBJ2-7; D remains unclear. V was shortened by 4 bases and J by 0 bases, with 10 bases between the two germline ends. The CDR3 length is 14 residues. Germline CDR1 and CDR2: SNHLY and FYNNEI.

The chain has TRBV7-2 and TRBJ1-5, with D unresolved. The germline gives CDR1 SGHTA, CDR2 FQGNSA. The CDR3 has 12 amino acids. Trimming removed 6 bases at V and 8 bases at J, with 11 bases between. The CDR3, as DNA: TGTGCCAGCAGTCCAACGCCTAAGCCCCAGCATTTT. It yields the protein CASSPTPKPQHF.